These 25 T cell receptor beta chains came from one sample sequenced in a study of T cells after posttransplantation cyclophosphamide. Using immunoSEQ multiplex PCR, the repertoire was profiled, and TCRdb retains in-frame clones only, with some absent. The sample has about 52,000 clones, around 94% seen once. Sequenced sample: PBMCs. The receptor set was obtained from a woman in her twenties or thirties in good health and a related stem cell transplant donor.

The chain has TRBV4-1 and TRBJ2-7, with D possibly TRBD1 on 6 matching bases. Per the germline V gene, CDR1 is MGHRA and CDR2 is YSYEKL. CDR3 size: 13 residues. V was clipped by 4 bases and J by 4 bases, with 11 bases between them. This chain's CDR3 is CASSRGQLYEQYF. The CDR3 region has the DNA TGCGCCAGCAGCCGGGGGCAGTTGTACGAGCAGTACTTC.

V gene TRBV10-1 combines with J gene TRBJ2-2, with TRBD1 as a possible D gene (6 bases). V lost 6 bases, J lost 1 base, and 9 bases lay in between. The CDR3 covers 14 residues. CDR1 WNHNN and CDR2 SYGVQD come from the germline V gene (reference sequence). CDR3 bases: TGCGCCAGCAGACTACAGGGGAACACCGGGGAGCTGTTTTTT. It translates to CASRLQGNTGELFF.

The chain uses TRBV28 and TRBJ1-5; D ambiguous. CDR1 MDHEN and CDR2 SYDVKM come from the germline V gene. The CDR3 sequence is 15 residues long. V shed 1 base and J shed 0 bases, with 7 bases lying between them. CDR3 sequence: CASSLFRGSNQPQHF. CDR3 nucleotide sequence: TGTGCCAGCAGTTTATTCCGGGGTAGCAATCAGCCCCAGCATTTT.

The rearrangement uses TRBV2 and TRBJ1-6; TRBD1 agrees at 9 bases. The CDR3 loop spans 15 amino acids. With 4 bases clipped from V and 7 bases from J, the junction kept 5 bases outside the gene matches. The V gene's germline CDR1 is SNHLY and CDR2 FYNNEI. CDR3: CASSGTGVRNSPLHF. CDR3 in DNA: TGTGCCAGCAGTGGGACAGGGGTGCGGAATTCACCCCTCCACTTT.

The chain combines TRBV28 with TRBJ1-6, with 7 bases that match TRBD1. The V gene end was trimmed by 7 bases and the J gene end by 0 bases; junction bases not matched to a gene: 6. Germline CDR1 is MDHEN and CDR2 is SYDVKM. The CDR3 runs 16 residues. The CDR3 region is CASNSQGGSYNSPLHF. CDR3 nucleotides: TGTGCCAGCAATTCCCAGGGGGGCTCCTATAATTCACCCCTCCACTTT.

This clone was recorded once. V usage is TRBV7-9 and J usage is TRBJ2-5; TRBD2 aligns across 10 bases. Trimming took 5 bases from V and 5 from J; bases not matched to a gene: 11. Looked up from germline, CDR1 is SEHNR and CDR2 is FQNEAQ (reference sequence). The CDR3 covers 16 residues. The CDR3 DNA follows: TGTGCCAGCAGCCCCCTAGCGGGGGTGGCCGGGGAGACCCAGTACTTC. Amino acids: CASSPLAGVAGETQYF.

This clone is termed medium-sized (0.01 to 0.1%). The V gene is TRBV7-8, the J gene TRBJ1-1; 7 bases fit TRBD1. The CDR3 loop spans 13 amino acids. V was pared by 5 bases and J by 7 bases, with 7 bases of the junction left unmatched. Germline V CDR1 and CDR2: SGHVS, FQNEAQ. CDR3 protein: CASSGGQYNEAFF. CDR3 sequence (DNA): TGTGCCAGCAGCGGGGGACAGTACAATGAAGCTTTCTTT.

J is TRBJ2-5 and V is TRBV7-6, with a tentative D call TRBD1 (6 bases). CDR3 size: 13 residues. Germline assignment: CDR1 SGHVS and CDR2 FNYEAQ. With 5 bases removed from V and 4 bases from J, the gap between germline ends came to 11 bases. The chain's CDR3 is CASSRAQGETQYF. For the CDR3, the DNA is TGTGCCAGCAGCCGAGCACAGGGAGAGACCCAGTACTTC.

This clone was recorded only once. The rearrangement uses TRBV10-3 and TRBJ1-6; possible D gene TRBD1, 6 bases. This CDR3 has 13 residues. Germline CDR1 is ENHRY and CDR2 is SYGVKD. The V end lost 4 bases, the J end lost 10 bases, and 11 bases lay between the germline ends. DNA of the CDR3: TGTGCCATCAGTGTGGGGGCGAACTCACCCCTCCACTTT. Translated, it gives CAISVGANSPLHF.

This clone was found a few times. The chain employs TRBV6-5 and TRBJ2-7, with TRBD1 matching 8 bases. Germline lookup yields CDR1 MNHEY and CDR2 SVGAGI. V trimming: 4 bases; J trimming: 4 bases; junction bases outside the gene matches: 9. The CDR3 has 15 residues. The CDR3 protein is CASSFYGTGNYEQYF. The DNA of the CDR3 is TGTGCCAGCAGTTTTTATGGGACAGGAAATTACGAGCAGTACTTC.

J is TRBJ2-4 and V is TRBV2, with D possibly being TRBD1 (7 bases). The V end lost 2 bases, the J end lost 5 bases, and 13 bases lay between the germline ends. Germline CDR1 is SNHLY and CDR2 is FYNNEI. The CDR3 is 15 residues long. CDR3 residues: CASSELGRGENIQYF. The CDR3 region has the DNA TGTGCCAGCAGTGAACTGGGCAGGGGGGAAAACATTCAGTACTTC.

Here the CDR3 DNA reads TGTGCCAGCAGTTTACAGTCGGGGAGGGACGGCGGTGGTGAAGCTTTCTTT. Translation gives CASSLQSGRDGGGEAFF. The rearrangement uses TRBV28 and TRBJ1-1; TRBD1 is a possible D gene (5 bases). The V and J ends lost 2 bases and 7 bases respectively, with 23 bases between them. Germline assignment: CDR1 MDHEN and CDR2 SYDVKM. This CDR3 spans 17 amino acids.

V usage is TRBV10-1 and J usage is TRBJ2-5, with TRBD1 matching 7 bases. Germline CDR1 is WNHNN and CDR2 is SYGVQD (reference sequence). The CDR3 is 13 residues long. With 6 bases clipped from V and 1 base from J, the junction kept 2 bases outside the gene matches. The DNA for the CDR3 is TGCGCCAGCAGGGGACAGCTCCAAGAGACCCAGTACTTC. This encodes CASRGQLQETQYF.

CDR3 protein: CASSPAGDHGYTF. The CDR3 DNA reads TGTGCCAGCTCACCCGCAGGGGACCATGGCTACACCTTC. The genes are TRBV18 and TRBJ1-2, with TRBD1 as a possible D gene (6 bases). Trimming shortened V by 3 bases and J by 6 bases, and 11 bases separated the two germline ends. Germline-derived CDR1 and CDR2 are KGHSH and LQKENI. The CDR3 runs to 13 residues. Combining the CDR3 with reference TRBV18 and TRBJ1-2 gives the whole variable domain NAGVMQNPRHLVRRRGQEARLRCSPMKGHSHVYWYRQLPEEGLKFMVYLQKENIIDESGMPKERFSAEFPKEGPSILRIQQVVRGDSAAYFCASSPAGDHGYTFGSGTRLTVV.

The chain couples TRBV5-4 to TRBJ2-7, with D possibly matching TRBD1 (5 bases). CDR1 is SGHNT, CDR2 YYREEE, per germline (reference sequence). The CDR3 spans 14 residues. The germline V and J ends were trimmed by 4 bases and 0 bases, with 11 bases remaining between them. CDR3 nucleotides: TGTGCCAGCAGCCCAGGGTCCCTCTCCTACGAGCAGTACTTC. Amino acid sequence: CASSPGSLSYEQYF.

The chain uses TRBV27 and TRBJ2-3; no firm D call. Germline V gene lookup returns CDR1 MNHEY and CDR2 SMNVEV (reference sequence). Trimming removed 5 bases from V and 2 bases from J, with 5 bases in between. This CDR3 comprises 12 residues. The CDR3 nucleotides read TGTGCCAGCAGTCCATCCACAGATACGCAGTATTTT. It translates to CASSPSTDTQYF.

The sample holds one count of this clone. The J gene is TRBJ1-1, the V gene TRBV7-9; unclear D gene. CDR3 length equals 13 residues. CDR1 and CDR2 from the germline V gene are SEHNR and FQNEAQ (reference sequence). Trimming took off 6 bases at V and 0 bases at J, with 8 bases between the two ends. The CDR3 reads CASSPSLNTEAFF. The DNA for the CDR3 is TGTGCCAGCAGTCCTAGCTTGAACACTGAAGCTTTCTTT.

The V gene is TRBV7-8, the J gene TRBJ2-7; TRBD1 matches at 7 bases. Germline assignment: CDR1 SGHVS and CDR2 FQNEAQ. The CDR3 is 14 amino acids. With V trimmed by 5 bases and J by 1 base, 5 bases remained unmatched. CDR3 residues: CASSDTGDSYEQYF. The CDR3 nucleotides read TGTGCCAGCAGCGATACAGGGGATTCCTACGAGCAGTACTTC.

Only one count was recorded for this clone. The chain links TRBV16 to TRBJ2-3; a possible D gene is TRBD2 (5 bases). Germline CDR1 KGHSY, CDR2 FQNENV. V lost 2 bases, J lost 1 base, and 10 bases lay in between. The CDR3 is 15 residues long. Here the CDR3 reads CASSQRAGGTDTQYF. CDR3 coding DNA: TGTGCCAGCAGCCAACGGGCCGGGGGCACAGATACGCAGTATTTT.

The V gene is TRBV6-5, the J gene TRBJ1-5; 8 bases line up with TRBD1. CDR1 and CDR2 from the germline V gene are MNHEY and SVGAGI. The CDR3 has 13 residues. The ends lost 5 bases at V and 8 bases at J; junction bases unmatched: 5. The CDR3 nucleotides read TGTGCCAGCAGTAAGGACAGGGCCGAGCCCCAGCATTTT. It encodes CASSKDRAEPQHF.

V is TRBV4-1 and J is TRBJ1-5, with 8 bases lining up with TRBD1. V was clipped by 2 bases and J by 4 bases; unmatched bases: 7. The CDR3 consists of 16 residues. CDR1 MGHRA and CDR2 YSYEKL come from the germline V gene. This chain's CDR3 is CASSQWPRGRNQPQHF. Here the CDR3 DNA reads TGCGCCAGCAGCCAATGGCCCAGGGGGCGGAATCAGCCCCAGCATTTT.

The V gene is TRBV15, the J gene TRBJ2-3; D call uncertain. The CDR3 has 16 amino acids. Germline V gene sequence: CDR1 LNHNV, CDR2 YYDKDF (reference sequence). The ends were cut back, 0 bases at V and 0 bases at J, with 10 bases in the middle. The CDR3 DNA follows: TGTGCCACCAGCAGAGATTTGGGCAGCAGCACAGATACGCAGTATTTT. Protein sequence: CATSRDLGSSTDTQYF.

The rearrangement joins TRBV7-3 to TRBJ2-3; 16 bases agree with TRBD2. V lost 5 bases to trimming and J lost 1 base; unmatched junction nucleotides: 12. The CDR3 extends over 20 amino acids. CDR1 and CDR2 from the germline V gene are SGHTA and FQGTGA. The CDR3 DNA is TGTGCCAGCAGCCCGGTGGGGACTAGCGGGGGGGTCAGGGGCACAGATACGCAGTATTTT. As protein: CASSPVGTSGGVRGTDTQYF.

The rearrangement joins TRBV10-3 to TRBJ1-1, with 9 bases that match TRBD1. The ends lost 5 bases at V and 4 bases at J; junction bases unmatched: 5. The CDR3 is made up of 14 amino acids. Germline lookup yields CDR1 ENHRY and CDR2 SYGVKD. The CDR3 loop reads CAISTTGGVTEAFF. Here the CDR3 DNA reads TGTGCCATCAGTACGACAGGGGGGGTCACTGAAGCTTTCTTT.

This clone appeared once. The CDR3 coding sequence is TGTGCCAGTAGTTCCCCCCACCGGGACAGGTACTCCTACGAGCAGTACTTC. Translation: CASSSPHRDRYSYEQYF. The chain carries TRBV19 and TRBJ2-7; the match to TRBD1 covers 8 bases. Germline V lookup: CDR1 LNHDA, CDR2 SQIVND (reference sequence). The CDR3 covers 17 residues. V was clipped by 5 bases and J by 0 bases; unmatched bases: 12.